A selection of T cell receptor beta chains follows, all from one sample in a study of a mutant IDH1 vaccine in newly diagnosed glioma. Method: immunoSEQ multiplex PCR; TCRdb's copy keeps in-frame clones and lacks some. The data hold 35,000 to 40,000 clones, with 60% to 85% observed a single time. For these TCRs, the target antigens are not known. The material sequenced was PBMCs, taken from a glioma patient whose treatment included an IDH1 peptide vaccine. The receptors here all came from a man between 35 and 55 years old with glioma. The CDR3 runs from the conserved cysteine through the conserved F or W. D genes are given only for firm matches. The size field is filled for only some rows; it gives once, few, many or a size class.

>TRBV6-1|13|TRBD2|NA|TRBJ2-1
TGTGCCAGCAATCCCGGGACTAGCGGGTCGGAGTTCTTC
CASNPGTSGSEFF
>TRBV7-9|16|TRBD2|once|TRBJ2-3
TGTGCCAGCACCCCCGGTGGAACTAGCGGGAGGGGGACGCAGTATTTT
CASTPGGTSGRGTQYF
>TRBV12-5|13|NA|once|TRBJ2-5
TGTGCTAGTGGTGTCGCAGGGGAAGAGACCCAGTACTTC
CASGVAGEETQYF
>TRBV19|20|TRBD1|NA|TRBJ2-6
TGTGCCAGTAGTAGATCCCGGGACAGGGGGACAAGCTCTGGGGCCAACGTCCTGACTTTC
CASSRSRDRGTSSGANVLTF
>TRBV7-2|14|NA|NA|TRBJ1-1
TGTGCCAGCAGCTTAATAATGGGACGCACTGAAGCTTTCTTT
CASSLIMGRTEAFF
>TRBV6-4|14|TRBD1|NA|TRBJ2-3
TGTGCCAGCAGACTACAGGGGGCCACTGATACGCAGTATTTT
CASRLQGATDTQYF
>TRBV7-9|12|NA|once|TRBJ1-2
TGTGCCAGCAGCTTAGGTCCCTGGGGCTACACCTTC
CASSLGPWGYTF
>TRBV5-1|14|TRBD1|NA|TRBJ1-4
TGCGCCAGCAGCCCGACAGGGGAGAAGGAAAAACTGTTTTTT
CASSPTGEKEKLFF
>TRBV12-5|15|NA|NA|TRBJ2-1
TGTGCTAGTGGACCTCCGACAGGTTCCTACAATGAGCAGTTCTTC
CASGPPTGSYNEQFF
>TRBV19|14|NA|NA|TRBJ1-2
TGTGCCAGTAGTGTTCAGGGACGGGGCTATGGCTACACCTTC
CASSVQGRGYGYTF
>TRBV5-1|14|NA|NA|TRBJ2-1
TGCGCCAGCAGCGGTCACGGGACTCCCAATGAGCAGTTCTTC
CASSGHGTPNEQFF
>TRBV7-2|15|NA|NA|TRBJ2-7
TGTGCCAGCAGCTTATTGGGGCAGGGGTGGAACGAGCAGTACTTC
CASSLLGQGWNEQYF
>TRBV18|14|NA|once|TRBJ1-2
TGTGCCAGCTCCCCCCTTGGGGGAGTCAATGGCTACACCTTC
CASSPLGGVNGYTF
>TRBV27|14|NA|once|TRBJ2-7
TGTGCCAGCAGTTTACGAGGGTCTCTCTACGAGCAGTACTTC
CASSLRGSLYEQYF
>TRBV4-1|13|NA|NA|TRBJ1-2
TGCGCCAGCAGCCAAGGGGTGTTAGGTGGCTACACCTTC
CASSQGVLGGYTF
>TRBV5-1|15|NA|few|TRBJ1-5
TGCGCCAGCAGCCACGACGGGGGGCGCGGTCAGCCCCAGCATTTT
CASSHDGGRGQPQHF
>TRBV6-6|12|NA|NA|TRBJ1-5
TGTGCCAGCAGTTTTAGCAATCAGCCCCAGCATTTT
CASSFSNQPQHF
>TRBV19|13|NA|once|TRBJ1-1
TGTGCCAGTAGGGTCGATTACAACACTGAAGCTTTCTTT
CASRVDYNTEAFF
>TRBV19|16|TRBD1|NA|TRBJ2-1
TGTGCCAGCACTTCCCCCAGGACAGGGGGAAACAATGAGCAGTTCTTC
CASTSPRTGGNNEQFF
>TRBV7-9|12|NA|few|TRBJ1-2
TGTGCCAGCAGCTTAGTGAGCTATGGCTACACCTTC
CASSLVSYGYTF
>TRBV18|12|NA|NA|TRBJ2-3
TGTGCCAGCTCACCGGATGAAATTACGCAGTATTTT
CASSPDEITQYF
>TRBV5-1|15|TRBD2|NA|TRBJ2-1
TGCGCCAGCAGCTTGTATGGGACTAGTCCCAATGAGCAGTTCTTC
CASSLYGTSPNEQFF
>TRBV4-1|16|TRBD2|NA|TRBJ2-5
TGCGCCAGCAGCCAACAGACGGGAGGGACCGAAGAGACCCAGTACTTC
CASSQQTGGTEETQYF
>TRBV2|14|NA|once|TRBJ1-1
TGTGCCAGCAGTGTTCGGCGAGGGAACACTGAAGCTTTCTTT
CASSVRRGNTEAFF
>TRBV5-5|15|NA|NA|TRBJ1-5
TGTGCCAGCAGCCTGTCTGCTTTGCTAAGTCAGCCCCAGCATTTT
CASSLSALLSQPQHF
>TRBV5-4|14|NA|once|TRBJ2-7
TGTGCCAGCAGCTTGGACACCGGGCTTTACGAGCAGTACTTC
CASSLDTGLYEQYF
>TRBV4-1|17|TRBD2|NA|TRBJ2-5
TGCGCCAGCAGCCAAGTTTCGGGAGGGCCCGAGGGGGAGACCCAGTACTTC
CASSQVSGGPEGETQYF
>TRBV11-2|14|NA|NA|TRBJ1-2
TGTGCCAGCAGCCTCAGTGCCAGGGACGATGGCTACACCTTC
CASSLSARDDGYTF
>TRBV6-1|15|NA|NA|TRBJ1-6
TGTGCCAGCAGTGAAGAAAGGCAGGGAGGGAGTCCCCTCCACTTT
CASSEERQGGSPLHF
>TRBV4-1|18|TRBD2|NA|TRBJ2-1
TGCGCCAGCAGCCCTGGACCGGGACTAGCGGGAGAGAACGATGAGCAGTTCTTC
CASSPGPGLAGENDEQFF
>TRBV5-6|17|TRBD2|NA|TRBJ2-2
TGTGCCAGCAGCTTGAATAGAGCGGGAGGGTACACCGGGGAGCTGTTTTTT
CASSLNRAGGYTGELFF
>TRBV21-1|17|NA|NA|TRBJ1-3
TGTGCCAGCAGCAAGAACGTGACCTCGATCTCTGGAAACACCATATATTTT
CASSKNVTSISGNTIYF
>TRBV5-5|15|TRBD1|NA|TRBJ2-1
TGTGCCAGCAGCTCCACAGGGGTCGATTACAATGAGCAGTTCTTC
CASSSTGVDYNEQFF
>TRBV25-1|13|NA|NA|TRBJ2-1
TGTGCCAGCAGTGAATTCGACCCGTCTGAGCAGTTCTTC
CASSEFDPSEQFF
>TRBV29-1|14|NA|NA|TRBJ2-5
TGCAGCGTTCAGTGGGCTCAGGTCCCCGGGGCCCAGTACTTC
CSVQWAQVPGAQYF
>TRBV5-5|14|NA|NA|TRBJ2-2
TGTGCCAGCAGCTTGTGGCAGGCTACCGGGGAGCTGTTTTTT
CASSLWQATGELFF
>TRBV29-1|14|NA|NA|TRBJ1-3
TGCAGCGTTGAAGAAGGTTTATCTGGAAACACCATATATTTT
CSVEEGLSGNTIYF
>TRBV5-4|16|NA|NA|TRBJ1-5
TGTGCCAGCAGCTCGGGGATGACAGGTACCCATCGACCCCAGCATTTT
CASSSGMTGTHRPQHF
>TRBV5-1|15|TRBD2|few|TRBJ2-2
TGCGCCAGCAGCTTGCAGCGGGAGGCGGCCGGGGAGCTGTTTTTT
CASSLQREAAGELFF
>TRBV18|14|NA|NA|TRBJ2-1
TGTGCCAGCTCACCACCGTGGGGGGTCAGTGAGCAGTTCTTC
CASSPPWGVSEQFF
>TRBV18|16|NA|NA|TRBJ1-5
TGTGCCAGCTCACCTTTCGTGGGGCAGGGCAATCAGCCCCAGCATTTT
CASSPFVGQGNQPQHF
>TRBV29-1|13|NA|few|TRBJ2-1
TGCAGCGTTCAAGGGACAATGGGACAAGAGCAGTTCTTC
CSVQGTMGQEQFF